This TCR beta chain was sequenced during a study of T cell repertoires in cytomegalovirus infection. About the study: From public TCR beta signatures came an indication of both CMV infection and matching HLA type. Whole-study findings and limits: CMV carriers with the relevant HLA were identified by cumulative public TCR beta family frequency. The ex vivo response showed dominance by HLA-C-restricted CMV-specific TCR beta clonotypes.

About this clonotype: Antigen: not known.

TCRdb itself ran the reads through MiXCR, one entry per CDR3 protein. The sample has more than 50,000 distinct CDR3 sequences; approximately 36% are singletons. The CDR3 loop spans 17 amino acids. V lost 0 bases to trimming and J lost 1 base, with 12 bases between them. The germline V gene encodes CDR1 LGHNA and CDR2 YSLEER. The clonotype comes from a human donor in good health (CMV status not recorded). Some clones in this sample may be carry-over from other donors' samples. Material: PBMCs, sequenced either directly or after in vitro stimulation (not recorded which). The chain joins TRBV4-3 to TRBJ2-2; D call uncertain. Here the CDR3 reads CASSQDWSGLNTGELFF. The CDR3 bases are TGCGCCAGCAGCCAAGATTGGAGTGGATTGAACACCGGGGAGCTGTTTTTT.